Below, 2 T cell receptor beta chains from the same sample are listed, as sequenced in a study of blood T cells in healthy people across ages (dated by TCRdb to the mid-2010s). Library method: 5' RACE. Sequencing was performed on an Illumina HiSeq 2500. A second about 6 to 11 cycle PCR used a sample-barcoded 5' primer and a J-beta primer mix. TCRdb reprocessing: public reads trimmed at Q25 with fastp, clones called with MiXCR, in-frame beta chains kept. Rows are unified per CDR3 protein, each entry keeping the most common DNA and genes. Recorded for this sample are 1.6 million or so distinct CDR3 sequences; around 35% of them occurred a single time. Roughly 10% of the sample goes to the ten largest clones. The material sequenced was blood. The receptors derive from a woman aged 25-40 years in good health.

The sample holds a few counts of this clonotype. The V call is TRBV3-1, the J call TRBJ2-7; 7 bases align to TRBD1. After removal of 4 bases from V and 1 base from J, the junction contained 7 bases not matched to a gene. The CDR3 has 15 residues. The V gene's germline CDR1 is LGHDT and CDR2 YNNKEL (reference sequence). The CDR3 region has the DNA TGTGCCAGCAGCCCAGGGGGAATAGGATCCTACGAGCAGTACTTC. Translated: CASSPGGIGSYEQYF.

This chain uses TRBV21-1 with TRBJ1-2; the table's D call, TRBD1, was not checked against the DNA. TRBV21-1 is a pseudogene locus. This CDR3 spans 14 amino acids. The CDR3 region has the DNA TGTGCCAGCAGCCCCGACAGGGGGCTCGATGGCTACACCTTC. This codes for CASSPDRGLDGYTF.